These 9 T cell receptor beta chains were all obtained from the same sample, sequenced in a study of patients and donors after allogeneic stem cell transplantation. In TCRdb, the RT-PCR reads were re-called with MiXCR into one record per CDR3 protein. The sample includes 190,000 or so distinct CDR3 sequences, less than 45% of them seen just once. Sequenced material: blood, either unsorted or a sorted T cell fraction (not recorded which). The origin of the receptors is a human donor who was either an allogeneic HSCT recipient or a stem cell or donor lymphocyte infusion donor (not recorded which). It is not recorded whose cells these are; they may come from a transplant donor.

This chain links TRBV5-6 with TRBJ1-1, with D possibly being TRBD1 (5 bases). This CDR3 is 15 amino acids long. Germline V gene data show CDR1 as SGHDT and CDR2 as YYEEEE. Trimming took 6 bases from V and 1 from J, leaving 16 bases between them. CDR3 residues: CASTGLGGRNTEAFF. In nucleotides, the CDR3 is TGTGCCAGCACCGGGCTGGGGGGACGGAACACTGAAGCTTTCTTT.

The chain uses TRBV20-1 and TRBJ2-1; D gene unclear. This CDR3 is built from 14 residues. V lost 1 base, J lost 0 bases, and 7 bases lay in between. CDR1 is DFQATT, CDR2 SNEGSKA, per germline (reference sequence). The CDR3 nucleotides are TGCAGTGCTAGAGGAGCTAACTCCTACAATGAGCAGTTCTTC. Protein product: CSARGANSYNEQFF.

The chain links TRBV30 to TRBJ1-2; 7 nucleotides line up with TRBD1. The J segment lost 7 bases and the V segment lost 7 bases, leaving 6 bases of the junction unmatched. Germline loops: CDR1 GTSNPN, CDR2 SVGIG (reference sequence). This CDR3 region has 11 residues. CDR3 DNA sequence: TGTGCCTTCAGGGGGTGGTCTGGCTACACCTTC. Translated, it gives CAFRGWSGYTF.

CDR3 sequence: CSARGVQGPYGYTF. The CDR3 DNA reads as TGCAGTGCTAGAGGGGTACAGGGTCCCTATGGCTACACCTTC. The chain combines TRBV20-1 with TRBJ1-2; tentative D call: TRBD1 (6 bases). Germline V CDR1 and CDR2: DFQATT, SNEGSKA (reference sequence). Trimming cost V 1 base and J 4 bases, with 13 bases left between them. The CDR3 covers 14 residues.

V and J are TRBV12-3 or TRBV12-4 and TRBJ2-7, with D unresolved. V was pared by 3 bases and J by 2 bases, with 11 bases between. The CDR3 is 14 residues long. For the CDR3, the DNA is TGTGCCAGCAGTTTGCGGACCTCACCCTACGAGCAGTACTTC. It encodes CASSLRTSPYEQYF.

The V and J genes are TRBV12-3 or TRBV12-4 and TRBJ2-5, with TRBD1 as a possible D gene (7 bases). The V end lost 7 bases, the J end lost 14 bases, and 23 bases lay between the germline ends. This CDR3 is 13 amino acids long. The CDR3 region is CASTPHGQEGFYF. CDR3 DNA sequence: TGTGCCAGCACCCCCCATGGACAGGAGGGGTTTTACTTC.

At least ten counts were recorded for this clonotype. DNA of the CDR3: TGTGCCAGCAGCCCTACTAGCGGTTCCTACAATGAGCAGTTCTTC. Encoded protein: CASSPTSGSYNEQFF. The chain links TRBV9 to TRBJ2-1; 8 bases match TRBD2. CDR1 and CDR2 from the germline V gene are SGDLS and YYNGEE. J gave up 1 base and V 4 bases, and 4 bases lay outside the gene matches. This CDR3 contains 15 residues.

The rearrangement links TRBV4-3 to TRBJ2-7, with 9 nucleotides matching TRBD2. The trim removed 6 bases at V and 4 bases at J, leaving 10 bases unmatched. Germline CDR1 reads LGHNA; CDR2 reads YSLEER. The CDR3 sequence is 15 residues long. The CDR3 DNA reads TGCGCCAGCAGTCAAACCACTAGCGGGCTATACGAGCAGTACTTC. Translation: CASSQTTSGLYEQYF.

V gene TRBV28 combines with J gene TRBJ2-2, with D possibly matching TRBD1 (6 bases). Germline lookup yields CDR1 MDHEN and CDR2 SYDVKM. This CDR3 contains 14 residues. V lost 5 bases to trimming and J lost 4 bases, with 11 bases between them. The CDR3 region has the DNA TGTGCCAGCAGTCCCAACAGGGCCACCGGGGAGCTGTTTTTT. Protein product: CASSPNRATGELFF.